This T cell receptor (beta chain) was observed in a study of blood T cell repertoires in COVID-19. Whole-study context: The origin of the acute and convalescent COVID-19 samples was the United States, Italy and Spain. Sample material is recorded as cDNA or gDNA derived from T cells, B-cell-depleted T cells, or PBMCs.

In the authors' methods: The authors estimated nucleated cell counts from reference gene primer amplification. Produced via immunoSEQ multiplex PCR; TCRdb's table is partial and in-frame only. V and J calls plus clone size are reproduced from that table; the DNA served to infer D and trimming. The table has 87,000 or so clones, 80% to 90% seen once. CDR1 and CDR2 from the germline V gene are SEHNR and FQNEAQ (reference sequence). The ends lost 4 bases at V and 4 bases at J; junction bases unmatched: 5. The CDR3 length is 14 residues. Sequencing was carried out using peripheral blood. This sequence joins TRBV7-9 and TRBJ1-1; 8 bases map to TRBD1. The TCR comes from an elderly man with acute or convalescent COVID-19. CDR3 protein: CASSSPTGGTEAFF. The CDR3 DNA reads TGTGCCAGCAGCTCCCCAACAGGGGGCACTGAAGCTTTCTTT.